The entry below gives a single T cell receptor (beta chain) sequence along with its context. The source of the sample is a study of blood T cell repertoires in COVID-19. Study information: Collection of acute and convalescent COVID-19 samples took place in the United States, Italy and Spain. PBMCs, B-cell-depleted T cells, or T cells were the source of the cDNA or gDNA that made up the material.

V lost 3 bases, J lost 6 bases, and 15 bases lay in between. Germline V gene lookup returns CDR1 LNHDA and CDR2 SQIVND (reference sequence). The CDR3 spans 16 residues. In the original processing: Nucleated cell number was recorded as an estimate derived from reference gene primer amplification. The table came from immunoSEQ multiplex PCR; TCRdb's copy has only in-frame clones and leaves some out. V and J calls and clone size come straight from that table; D and trimming were deduced from the DNA. The table includes under 140,000 clones, roughly 82% detected once. The sequenced sample was peripheral blood. The V call is TRBV19, the J call TRBJ1-6; D gene uncertain. The clonotype was recovered from a woman aged 55-70 years with acute or convalescent COVID-19. As DNA, the CDR3 is TGTGCCAGTAGTATCACAGCATTAGGGAGTAATTCACCCCTCCACTTT. Amino acid sequence: CASSITALGSNSPLHF.